The 22 T cell receptor beta chains below were found in one sample sequenced in a study of blood T cell repertoires in COVID-19. Produced via immunoSEQ multiplex PCR; TCRdb's table is partial and in-frame only. The data contain hundreds of thousands of clones, approximately 90% of them singletons. Sequenced: PBMCs or T cells enriched from blood (not recorded which). Receptor source: a middle-aged woman who had recovered from COVID-19.

V and J are TRBV15 and TRBJ2-5; possible D gene TRBD1, 5 bases. Per germline, CDR1 LNHNV and CDR2 YYDKDF (reference sequence). Trimming stripped 5 bases from V and 4 bases from J, with 14 bases between. The CDR3 loop spans 14 amino acids. In DNA, the CDR3 is TGTGCCACCAGCCCCACTCTAGGGGCAGAGACCCAGTACTTC. Protein product: CATSPTLGAETQYF.

The V and J genes are TRBV19 and TRBJ2-2, with D tentatively TRBD2 (5 bases). Germline V gene lookup returns CDR1 LNHDA and CDR2 SQIVND (reference sequence). The germline V and J ends were trimmed by 2 bases and 5 bases, with 9 bases remaining between them. This CDR3 is 14 amino acids long. The CDR3 DNA follows: TGTGCCAGTAGTATACTCGGGGAGACCGGGGAGCTGTTTTTT. Its protein product is CASSILGETGELFF. Full variable domain (outside the CDR3, taken from reference TRBV19 and TRBJ2-2): DGGITQSPKYLFRKEGQNVTLSCEQNLNHDAMYWYRQDPGQGLRLIYYSQIVNDFQKGDIAEGYSVSREKKESFPLTVTSAQKNPTAFYLCASSILGETGELFFGEGSRLTVL.

Written as DNA, the CDR3 is TGTGCCAGCAGTGCAATACAGTTTTATGGCTACACCTTC. This translates into CASSAIQFYGYTF. The chain combines TRBV2 with TRBJ1-2; D remains ambiguous. The CDR3 is made up of 13 amino acids. V lost 4 bases and J lost 5, with 11 bases in between. Per the germline V gene, CDR1 is SNHLY and CDR2 is FYNNEI.

This clone was seen only a few times. The CDR3 nucleotides are TGTGCCTGGAGCGGACAGGGGGTGGGTCGGAATGAAAAACTGTTTTTT. This encodes CAWSGQGVGRNEKLFF. This chain uses TRBV30 with TRBJ1-4, with 10 nucleotides matching TRBD1. The CDR3 loop spans 16 amino acids. Germline loops: CDR1 GTSNPN, CDR2 SVGIG (reference sequence). Unmatched junction bases numbered 9, after V lost 3 bases and J lost 5 bases.

This chain links TRBV7-8 with TRBJ2-5; maybe TRBD1 (8 bases). CDR3 length: 17 amino acids. The germline gives CDR1 SGHVS, CDR2 FQNEAQ. The ends were cut back, 0 bases at V and 3 bases at J, with 17 bases in the middle. Here the CDR3 DNA reads TGTGCCAGCAGCTTAGCTCGAGGACAGGGAGGGGAAGAGACCCAGTACTTC. Its protein product is CASSLARGQGGEETQYF.

The chain is built from TRBV6-5 and TRBJ2-5; 8 bases are shared with TRBD1. CDR1 and CDR2 from the germline V gene are MNHEY and SVGAGI. The CDR3 sequence is 12 residues long. V was pared by 7 bases and J by 5 bases, with 3 bases of the junction left unmatched. CDR3 sequence reads: CASTWDRETQYF. Here the CDR3 DNA reads TGTGCCAGCACTTGGGACAGGGAGACCCAGTACTTC.

This sequence joins TRBV6-6 and TRBJ1-2; D is ambiguous. The CDR3 is made up of 14 amino acids. From germline, CDR1 is MNHNY and CDR2 SVGAGI (reference sequence). Trimming removed 5 bases from V and 5 bases from J, with 15 bases in between. The CDR3 is CASSGSSGRYGYTF. CDR3 DNA sequence: TGTGCCAGCAGTGGGAGTTCGGGTCGTTATGGCTACACCTTC.

This clone has a single count. The chain carries TRBV7-9 and TRBJ2-5; no firm D call. This CDR3 has 15 amino acids. V was clipped by 1 base and J by 4 bases, with 13 bases between them. Germline CDR1 is SEHNR and CDR2 is FQNEAQ (reference sequence). CDR3 bases: TGTGCCAGCAGCTTAGGTACTATCCTTTTAGAGACCCAGTACTTC. It yields the protein CASSLGTILLETQYF.

The chain recombines TRBV7-2 with TRBJ2-5; 8 bases match TRBD2. The CDR3 spans 15 residues. From germline, CDR1 is SGHTA and CDR2 FQGNSA. With V trimmed by 1 base and J by 7 bases, 8 bases remained unmatched. CDR3 DNA: TGTGCCAGCAGCTTAGGTAGCGGGGTGGGTGTGACCCAGTACTTC. The encoded protein is CASSLGSGVGVTQYF. Looking up the rest from reference TRBV7-2 and TRBJ2-5 gives the full variable domain: GAGVSQSPSNKVTEKGKDVELRCDPISGHTALYWYRQSLGQGLEFLIYFQGNSAPDKSGLPSDRFSAERTGGSVSTLTIQRTQQEDSAVYLCASSLGSGVGVTQYFGPGTRLLVL.

J is TRBJ2-3 and V is TRBV6-1; 11 bases are a match to TRBD2. Looked up from germline, CDR1 is MNHNS and CDR2 is SASEGT. V gave up 2 bases and J gave up 2 bases; unmatched junction bases: 6. There are 17 residues in the CDR3. This CDR3 is CASSELQTSGATDTQYF. CDR3 DNA sequence: TGTGCCAGCAGTGAACTCCAGACTAGCGGGGCCACAGATACGCAGTATTTT.

V gene TRBV4-1 combines with J gene TRBJ2-5, with D possibly matching TRBD2 (6 bases). There are 15 residues in the CDR3. CDR1 and CDR2 from the germline V gene are MGHRA and YSYEKL. Trimming took 1 base from V and 5 from J, leaving 14 bases between them. The CDR3 is CASSQGGVRVETQYF. CDR3 in DNA: TGCGCCAGCAGCCAAGGGGGGGTGAGGGTGGAGACCCAGTACTTC.

The chain links TRBV15 to TRBJ2-5; 11 positions match TRBD2. The CDR3 sequence is 16 residues long. J lost 5 bases, V lost 0 bases, and 5 bases had no gene match. Germline lookup yields CDR1 LNHNV and CDR2 YYDKDF (reference sequence). CDR3 loop: CATSRERLAGRETQYF. In nucleotides, the CDR3 is TGTGCCACCAGCAGAGAAAGACTAGCGGGAAGGGAGACCCAGTACTTC.

The chain has TRBV27 and TRBJ2-7; 9 bases align to TRBD1. CDR1 is MNHEY and CDR2 is SMNVEV in the germline V gene (reference sequence). V trimming: 4 bases; J trimming: 5 bases; junction bases outside the gene matches: 9. This CDR3 spans 15 amino acids. The DNA for the CDR3 is TGTGCCAGCAGTTCCCCGGGACAGGGAGCCCACGAGCAGTACTTC. This codes for CASSSPGQGAHEQYF.

The chain has TRBV7-8 and TRBJ2-2; 9 nucleotides match TRBD2. Germline V gene data show CDR1 as SGHVS and CDR2 as FQNEAQ. This CDR3 is 15 amino acids long. V lost 4 bases and J lost 8; bases outside the gene matches: 8. CDR3 DNA sequence: TGTGCCAGCAGCTCGGCGGGAGGGCCGACGGGGGAGCTGTTTTTT. This translates into CASSSAGGPTGELFF.

This clone was counted once. The chain is built from TRBV7-3 and TRBJ2-1; the match to TRBD2 covers 12 bases. This CDR3 contains 15 residues. V gave up 5 bases and J gave up 6 bases; unmatched junction bases: 5. Germline values: CDR1 SGHTA, CDR2 FQGTGA. CDR3 amino acids: CASSAAGLAGNEQFF. DNA for the CDR3: TGTGCCAGCAGCGCGGCGGGACTAGCGGGCAATGAGCAGTTCTTC.

The chain joins TRBV28 to TRBJ1-1; TRBD1 matches at 7 bases. The CDR3 runs 12 residues. J gave up 4 bases and V 6 bases, and 2 bases lay outside the gene matches. Germline CDR1 MDHEN, CDR2 SYDVKM. The CDR3 DNA reads as TGTGCCAGCAGAGACAGGGTCACTGAAGCTTTCTTT. Amino acids: CASRDRVTEAFF. The variable domain in full, with the rest retrieved from reference TRBV28 and TRBJ1-1, is DVKVTQSSRYLVKRTGEKVFLECVQDMDHENMFWYRQDPGLGLRLIYFSYDVKMKEKGDIPEGYSVSREKKERFSLILESASTNQTSMYLCASRDRVTEAFFGQGTRLTVV.

The chain joins TRBV4-3 to TRBJ2-7, with 7 bases fitting TRBD1. This CDR3 region has 14 residues. Per germline, CDR1 LGHNA and CDR2 YSLEER. V was pared by 4 bases and J by 5 bases, with 8 bases of the junction left unmatched. CDR3 residues: CASSRRQGYHEQYF. The DNA of the CDR3 is TGCGCCAGCAGCCGTAGACAGGGTTACCACGAGCAGTACTTC.

The genes are TRBV5-1 and TRBJ2-3; D remains ambiguous. The CDR3 loop spans 13 amino acids. With 4 bases removed from V and 6 bases from J, the gap between germline ends came to 12 bases. Germline lookup yields CDR1 SGHRS and CDR2 YFSETQ. Here the CDR3 DNA reads TGCGCCAGCAGCGCGATAATCGAGGATACGCAGTATTTT. Residues: CASSAIIEDTQYF.

The chain carries TRBV27 and TRBJ1-3; D remains ambiguous. Germline V gene sequence: CDR1 MNHEY, CDR2 SMNVEV (reference sequence). The CDR3 runs 15 residues. Trimming removed 5 bases at V and 0 bases at J, with 11 bases between. CDR3 sequence: CASSPRGSSGNTIYF. CDR3 bases: TGTGCCAGCAGTCCCCGCGGATCCTCTGGAAACACCATATATTTT.

The chain is built from TRBV6-5 and TRBJ2-1; 11 nucleotides agree with TRBD1. CDR1 MNHEY and CDR2 SVGAGI come from the germline V gene. After removal of 6 bases from V and 9 bases from J, the junction contained 10 bases not matched to a gene. This CDR3 has 15 residues. CDR3 coding DNA: TGTGCCAGCAGACATACCGGGACAGGGGGGGGTGAGCAGTTCTTC. Amino acid sequence: CASRHTGTGGGEQFF.

This chain uses TRBV3-1 (or the pseudogene TRBV3-2) with TRBJ2-7; 9 bases map to TRBD2. Germline V gene lookup returns CDR1 LGHDT and CDR2 YNNKEL (reference sequence). The CDR3 contains 16 residues. V was clipped by 7 bases and J by 7 bases; unmatched bases: 17. CDR3 sequence (DNA): TGTGCCAGCATTTTCCCTAGCGGGGCTAACTCGGGGGAGCAGTACTTC. Its protein is CASIFPSGANSGEQYF.

This chain joins TRBV6-5 and TRBJ1-6, with TRBD1 identical over 9 bases. The CDR3 totals 14 residues. Germline CDR1 is MNHEY and CDR2 is SVGAGI. V lost 7 bases, J lost 7 bases, and 5 bases stayed unmatched. This CDR3 reads CASTFGQGNSPLHF. The CDR3 DNA reads TGTGCCAGCACCTTCGGACAGGGGAATTCACCCCTCCACTTT.